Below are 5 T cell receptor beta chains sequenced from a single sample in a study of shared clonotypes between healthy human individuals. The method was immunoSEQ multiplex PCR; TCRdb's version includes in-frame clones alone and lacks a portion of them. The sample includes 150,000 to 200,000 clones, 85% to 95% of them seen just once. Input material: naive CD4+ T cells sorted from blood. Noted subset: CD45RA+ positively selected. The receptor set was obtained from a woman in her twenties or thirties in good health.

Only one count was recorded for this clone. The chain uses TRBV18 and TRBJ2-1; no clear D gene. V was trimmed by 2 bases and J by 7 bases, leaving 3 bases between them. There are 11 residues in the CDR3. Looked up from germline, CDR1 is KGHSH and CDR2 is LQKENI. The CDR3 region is CASSPANEQFF. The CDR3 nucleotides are TGTGCCAGCTCACCAGCGAATGAGCAGTTCTTC.

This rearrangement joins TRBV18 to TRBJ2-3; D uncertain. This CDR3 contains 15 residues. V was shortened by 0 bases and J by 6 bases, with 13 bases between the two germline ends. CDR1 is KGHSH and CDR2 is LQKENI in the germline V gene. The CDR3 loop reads CASSPPTGPTDTQYF. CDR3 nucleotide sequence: TGTGCCAGCTCACCACCTACGGGTCCCACTGATACGCAGTATTTT.

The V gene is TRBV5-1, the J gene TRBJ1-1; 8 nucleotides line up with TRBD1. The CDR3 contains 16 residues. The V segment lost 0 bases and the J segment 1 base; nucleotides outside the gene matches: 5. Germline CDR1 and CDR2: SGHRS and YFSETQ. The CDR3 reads CASSLEGRGPNTEAFF. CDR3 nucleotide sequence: TGCGCCAGCAGCTTGGAGGGCAGGGGGCCGAACACTGAAGCTTTCTTT.

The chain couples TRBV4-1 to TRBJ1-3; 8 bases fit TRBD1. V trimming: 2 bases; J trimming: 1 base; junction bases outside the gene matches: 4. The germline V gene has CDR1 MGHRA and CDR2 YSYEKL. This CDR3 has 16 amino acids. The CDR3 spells CASSQSRTGSGNTIYF. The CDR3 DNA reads TGCGCCAGCAGCCAATCTAGGACAGGGTCTGGAAACACCATATATTTT.

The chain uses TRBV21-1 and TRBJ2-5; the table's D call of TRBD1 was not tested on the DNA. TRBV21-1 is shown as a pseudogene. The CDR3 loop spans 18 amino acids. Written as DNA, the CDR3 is TGTGCCAGCAGCAATGTGGGGACACGACGAAGGAGTCAAGAGACCCAGTACTTC. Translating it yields CASSNVGTRRRSQETQYF.